These 19 T cell receptor beta chains share one sample of origin, sequenced in a study of Ad26.COV2.S vaccination and SARS-CoV-2 variants (dated by TCRdb to the early 2020s). The library was prepared using the immunoSEQ multiplex PCR assay. TCRdb re-hosts the immuneACCESS table, in-frame sequences only. Its copies lack some clones; in the studies checked, an unresolved V gene accounts for under half of them, and the cause for the rest is not known. This sample is represented by roughly 350,000 clones; about nine tenths of them were singletons. The ten largest make up roughly 6% of the sample. The treatment or condition tag for this specimen amounts to: around 19 received Ad26.COV2.S at low or high dose, single or two shots; roughly five received placebo; per-sample allocation not given. Repertoires of vaccine and placebo recipients were sequenced from samples taken on day 63 after the first injection.

Sequencing used peripheral blood, obtained in a trial of Ad26.COV2.S vaccine versus placebo. The receptors come from a person aged 18-65 years who received the Ad26.COV2.S COVID-19 vaccine or a placebo.

The J gene is TRBJ2-7, the V gene TRBV12-3 or TRBV12-4; 9 bases match TRBD2. The ends lost 2 bases at V and 6 bases at J; junction bases unmatched: 2. The CDR3 has 13 residues. As DNA, the CDR3 is TGTGCCAGCAGTTTATCGCGGGAGGGCGAGCAGTACTTC. This codes for CASSLSREGEQYF.

V and J are TRBV14 and TRBJ2-5, with TRBD1 identical over 8 bases. Per germline, CDR1 SGHDN and CDR2 FVKESK. V lost 1 base, J lost 7 bases, and 11 bases stayed unmatched. The CDR3 sequence is 16 residues long. The CDR3 region is CASSQGRQGSSGTQYF. CDR3 DNA sequence: TGTGCCAGCAGCCAAGGAAGACAGGGGTCGTCAGGGACCCAGTACTTC.

In DNA form, the CDR3 reads TGTGCCAGCAGTCAAGGGGTTGGGGGCGTAGAAGAGACCCAGTACTTC. Translating it yields CASSQGVGGVEETQYF. The chain couples TRBV7-9 to TRBJ2-5, with D tentatively TRBD1 (6 bases). The CDR3 has 16 amino acids. Germline V gives CDR1 SEHNR, CDR2 FQNEAQ (reference sequence). The V end was cut by 6 bases, the J end by 3 bases, with 20 bases between.

The genes are TRBV4-1 and TRBJ1-3; 7 positions agree with TRBD1. CDR1 is MGHRA and CDR2 is YSYEKL in the germline V gene. V trimming: 6 bases; J trimming: 0 bases; junction bases outside the gene matches: 8. CDR3 length: 16 residues. CDR3 region: CASSRQGKLSGNTIYF. The CDR3 coding sequence is TGCGCCAGCAGTCGACAGGGCAAGCTCTCTGGAAACACCATATATTTT.

The chain recombines TRBV6-5 with TRBJ1-5, with a weak D call TRBD1 (5 bases). V shed 6 bases and J shed 7 bases, with 16 bases lying between them. The CDR3 extends over 14 amino acids. Germline values: CDR1 MNHEY, CDR2 SVGAGI. DNA for the CDR3: TGTGCCAGCAGCCAAGGGACGGGTAACCAGCCCCAGCATTTT. The encoded protein is CASSQGTGNQPQHF.

The genes are TRBV30 and TRBJ1-2, with 7 nucleotides matching TRBD1. CDR3 length: 11 amino acids. In germline, CDR1 is GTSNPN, CDR2 SVGIG (reference sequence). J lost 3 bases, V lost 8 bases, and 3 bases had no gene match. CDR3 in DNA: TGTGCCCGGGACAGACACTATGGCTACACCTTC. Protein product: CARDRHYGYTF.

This rearrangement joins TRBV5-5 to TRBJ2-1; D uncertain. V was pared by 0 bases and J by 1 base, with 11 bases between. CDR3 length: 16 amino acids. Looked up from germline, CDR1 is SGHKS and CDR2 is YYEKEE (reference sequence). CDR3 bases: TGTGCCAGCAGCTTGGCGATTCTAACTTCCTACAATGAGCAGTTCTTC. It codes for CASSLAILTSYNEQFF.

DNA for the CDR3: TGTGCCAGTAGTGTGGCTGGGGCCTACGAGCAGTACTTC. It is translated as CASSVAGAYEQYF. The chain is built from TRBV19 and TRBJ2-7; no firm D call. Trimming removed 5 bases from V and 2 bases from J, with 10 bases in between. The CDR3 extends over 13 amino acids. Germline-derived CDR1 and CDR2 are LNHDA and SQIVND (reference sequence).

The chain has TRBV7-2 and TRBJ1-1; TRBD1 might be the D (6 bases). Trimming cost V 5 bases and J 11 bases, with 21 bases left between them. This CDR3 is built from 14 residues. Germline-derived CDR1 and CDR2 are SGHTA and FQGNSA. The DNA of the CDR3 is TGTGCCAGCAGCATGGACAGAGGGGCCTATCAGGCTTTCTTT. Its translation is CASSMDRGAYQAFF.

The chain joins TRBV28 to TRBJ2-7; tentative D call: TRBD2 (7 bases). Trimming took 6 bases from V and 6 from J, leaving 18 bases between them. Per germline, CDR1 MDHEN and CDR2 SYDVKM. The CDR3 runs to 14 residues. In nucleotides, the CDR3 is TGTGCCAGCAGGACAACAGGGAGGGTATCCGAGCAGTACTTC. It specifies CASRTTGRVSEQYF.

The CDR3: CASSPSSYEQYF. CDR3 DNA sequence: TGCGCCAGCAGCCCCAGCTCCTACGAGCAGTACTTC. The chain is built from TRBV4-1 and TRBJ2-7, with unresolved D. The germline V gene has CDR1 MGHRA and CDR2 YSYEKL. CDR3 size: 12 residues. Trimming removed 4 bases from V and 0 bases from J, with 4 bases in between.

Written as DNA, the CDR3 is TGTGCCAGCAGCTTAGTTCTGGGGCGTGAGCAGTTCTTC. It is translated as CASSLVLGREQFF. V usage is TRBV7-9 and J usage is TRBJ2-1; tentatively, D is TRBD1 (5 bases). Trimming removed 1 base at V and 9 bases at J, with 10 bases between. CDR3 length equals 13 residues. Germline V CDR1 and CDR2: SEHNR, FQNEAQ (reference sequence).

About this clone: A single base separates this from a much larger clone, so it may be a read error. Different DNA sequences within this sample yield the same CDR3. V gene TRBV2 combines with J gene TRBJ1-1; D unresolved. The V gene lost 5 bases and the J gene lost 1 base, with 2 bases spanning the gap. Per germline, CDR1 SNHLY and CDR2 FYNNEI. The CDR3 loop spans 11 amino acids. CDR3 amino acids: CASSRNTEAFF. The CDR3 DNA sequence: TGTGCCAGCAGTAGGAACACTGAAGCTTTCTTT.

The chain links TRBV12-3 or TRBV12-4 to TRBJ2-5; D possibly corresponds to TRBD1 (5 bases). The CDR3 extends over 13 amino acids. V was clipped by 5 bases and J by 7 bases, with 14 bases between them. This chain's CDR3 is CASSEQGGATQYF. CDR3 sequence (DNA): TGTGCCAGCAGTGAACAAGGTGGGGCGACCCAGTACTTC.

This chain connects TRBV7-2 to TRBJ2-7; D possibly corresponds to TRBD2 (6 bases). Trimming stripped 3 bases from V and 4 bases from J, with 16 bases between. The CDR3 is 15 residues long. Germline CDR1 SGHTA, CDR2 FQGNSA. CDR3 loop: CASSFFGGVGYEQYF. DNA of the CDR3: TGTGCCAGCAGCTTCTTCGGGGGAGTGGGATACGAGCAGTACTTC.

The chain combines TRBV9 with TRBJ1-6, with 7 bases fitting TRBD1. V gave up 4 bases and J gave up 0 bases; unmatched junction bases: 7. Germline loops: CDR1 SGDLS, CDR2 YYNGEE. This CDR3 comprises 17 residues. In DNA form, the CDR3 reads TGTGCCAGCAGCCCCCGGGGGGACAGCTCCTATAATTCACCCCTCCACTTT. This sequence encodes CASSPRGDSSYNSPLHF.

J is TRBJ2-5 and V is TRBV13; no reliable D call. Trimming left V 5 bases short and J 3 bases short, with 4 bases between. CDR1 PRHDT and CDR2 FYEKMQ come from the germline V gene (reference sequence). This CDR3 has 11 residues. The CDR3 DNA follows: TGTGCCAGCAGCCGGGAAGAGACCCAGTACTTC. Translated: CASSREETQYF.

In this sample, this clone turned up a few times. The chain has TRBV6-5 and TRBJ2-7, with D possibly matching TRBD1 (5 bases). Deletions cut 5 bases from V and 2 bases from J, with 13 bases between. CDR1 MNHEY and CDR2 SVGAGI come from the germline V gene. CDR3 size: 14 residues. The CDR3 region is CASSPGDSTYEQYF. The CDR3 nucleotides are TGTGCCAGCAGTCCCGGCGACAGTACCTACGAGCAGTACTTC.

The CDR3 DNA reads TGTGCCAGCAGTCAGGAGAATGGTTTAACGCAGTATTTT. It is translated as CASSQENGLTQYF. The V call is TRBV7-6, the J call TRBJ2-3; D is unclear. CDR1 and CDR2 from the germline V gene are SGHVS and FNYEAQ. CDR3 length: 13 amino acids. Trimming left V 6 bases short and J 9 bases short, with 16 bases between.